This T cell receptor beta chain is drawn from a study of blood T cell repertoires in COVID-19. In the study overall: The United States, Italy and Spain were the sources of the acute and convalescent COVID-19 samples. Nucleic acid was either cDNA or gDNA, and it came from T cells, B-cell-depleted T cells, or PBMCs.

In the original workflow: By means of reference gene primer amplification, nucleated cell counts were estimated. The table came from immunoSEQ multiplex PCR; TCRdb's copy has only in-frame clones and leaves some out. D and trimming come from the DNA, and the V and J calls and clone size come from that table. The sample lists 29,000 or so clones; 89% were seen once. There are 15 residues in the CDR3. Trimming pared 3 bases from V and 1 base from J, leaving 10 bases between. Germline V lookup: CDR1 SGHRS, CDR2 YFSETQ. The TCR comes from a human donor in a cohort sampled during active COVID-19. The V and J genes are TRBV5-1 and TRBJ2-2; perhaps TRBD2 as D (5 bases). The specimen sequenced was peripheral blood. This chain's CDR3 is CASSWEGLNTGELFF. Here the CDR3 DNA reads TGCGCCAGCAGCTGGGAAGGACTGAACACCGGGGAGCTGTTTTTT.